One and the same sample provided the 14 T cell receptor beta chains below, sequenced in a study of shared clonotypes between healthy human individuals. Generated by immunoSEQ multiplex PCR, the TCRdb table keeps only in-frame clones and is missing some. Among about 1,500,000 clones, roughly 96% were seen once, and the ten largest hold about 1%. The sample comprised naive CD4+ T cells sorted from blood. Regarding subset: CD45RA+ positively selected. All receptors come from a man aged 25 to 45 in good health.

V and J are TRBV5-4 and TRBJ2-1, with a weak D call TRBD1 (5 bases). The CDR3 is made up of 14 amino acids. Trimming cost V 3 bases and J 6 bases, with 13 bases left between them. Germline CDR1 is SGHNT and CDR2 is YYREEE (reference sequence). The DNA for the CDR3 is TGTGCCAGCAGCTCCCCTAAAGACAGCAATGAGCAGTTCTTC. Its translation: CASSSPKDSNEQFF.

This chain links TRBV13 with TRBJ1-2, with 7 bases matching TRBD1. This CDR3 is 12 amino acids long. The junction had 4 bases not matched to a gene; V was cut back by 8 bases and J by 4 bases. Per germline, CDR1 PRHDT and CDR2 FYEKMQ (reference sequence). The CDR3 region is CASLRDSYGYTF. CDR3 nucleotides: TGTGCCAGCCTAAGGGACAGCTATGGCTACACCTTC. Supplemented by reference TRBV13 and TRBJ1-2, the full variable domain reads AAGVIQSPRHLIKEKRETATLKCYPIPRHDTVYWYQQGPGQDPQFLISFYEKMQSDKGSIPDRFSAQQFSDYHSELNMSSLELGDSALYFCASLRDSYGYTFGSGTRLTVV.

This clone was seen just once. The rearrangement joins TRBV28 to TRBJ2-3; TRBD2 matches 9 bases. The length of the CDR3 is 12 residues. J gave up 11 bases and V 6 bases, and 6 bases lay outside the gene matches. Germline V gene sequence: CDR1 MDHEN, CDR2 SYDVKM. This chain's CDR3 is CASSSGLAGQYF. The CDR3 DNA follows: TGTGCCAGCAGCTCGGGACTAGCCGGGCAGTATTTT.

The chain employs TRBV11-2 and TRBJ2-7, with D unresolved. Germline-derived CDR1 and CDR2 are SGHAT and FQNNGV. Trimming pared 1 base from V and 4 bases from J, leaving 14 bases between. The CDR3 has 15 amino acids. In DNA, the CDR3 is TGTGCCAGCAGCTTAGGGGTTCTCAACCCATACGAGCAGTACTTC. Translating it yields CASSLGVLNPYEQYF.

A single count supports this clone. The chain has TRBV4-1 and TRBJ1-5, with unresolved D. CDR1 is MGHRA and CDR2 is YSYEKL in the germline V gene. Trimming removed 0 bases at V and 10 bases at J, with 13 bases between. There are 14 residues in the CDR3. The CDR3 sequence is CASSQDISMLPQHF. As DNA, the CDR3 is TGCGCCAGCAGCCAAGACATATCAATGCTTCCCCAGCATTTT.

The V gene is TRBV6-1, the J gene TRBJ2-3; 9 nucleotides align to TRBD1. V was pared by 8 bases and J by 0 bases, with 6 bases of the junction left unmatched. CDR1 and CDR2 from the germline V gene are MNHNS and SASEGT. This CDR3 region has 15 residues. The DNA of the CDR3 is TGTGCCAGCGGCGGGGACAGGGCCAGCACAGATACGCAGTATTTT. It translates to CASGGDRASTDTQYF.

The chain carries TRBV2 and TRBJ2-7; 7 positions match TRBD2. The CDR3 is 19 residues long. From germline, CDR1 is SNHLY and CDR2 FYNNEI. With 4 bases clipped from V and 0 bases from J, the junction kept 18 bases outside the gene matches. CDR3 DNA: TGTGCCAGCAGTGTCGAATCTGGATGGAGCGGGGCCAGCTCCTACGAGCAGTACTTC. It encodes CASSVESGWSGASSYEQYF.

The V and J genes are TRBV11-2 and TRBJ2-3; TRBD2 might be the D (6 bases). The CDR3 spans 14 residues. Trimming pared 5 bases from V and 4 bases from J, leaving 13 bases between. Germline V gene lookup returns CDR1 SGHAT and CDR2 FQNNGV. CDR3 residues: CASSRGVRSDTQYF. Here the CDR3 DNA reads TGTGCCAGCAGCCGCGGGGTGAGGTCAGATACGCAGTATTTT. The full variable domain, completed using reference TRBV11-2 and TRBJ2-3, is EAGVAQSPRYKIIEKRQSVAFWCNPISGHATLYWYQQILGQGPKLLIQFQNNGVVDDSQLPKDRFSAERLKGVDSTLKIQPAKLEDSAVYLCASSRGVRSDTQYFGPGTRLTVL.

The rearrangement joins TRBV28 to TRBJ2-5; D might be TRBD2 (5 bases). Per the germline V gene, CDR1 is MDHEN and CDR2 is SYDVKM. The CDR3 sequence is 12 residues long. V lost 5 bases to trimming and J lost 5 bases, with 9 bases between them. CDR3 DNA: TGTGCCAGCAGTCTAGCCTGGGAGACCCAGTACTTC. It codes for CASSLAWETQYF. Full variable domain (remainder filled in from reference TRBV28 and TRBJ2-5): DVKVTQSSRYLVKRTGEKVFLECVQDMDHENMFWYRQDPGLGLRLIYFSYDVKMKEKGDIPEGYSVSREKKERFSLILESASTNQTSMYLCASSLAWETQYFGPGTRLLVL.

The rearrangement uses TRBV11-2 and TRBJ2-5; D is unresolved. Germline CDR1 is SGHAT and CDR2 is FQNNGV. Trimming stripped 5 bases from V and 4 bases from J, with 14 bases between. This CDR3 has 14 residues. As DNA, the CDR3 is TGTGCCAGCAGCCAAGGACCGCTTCGAGAGACCCAGTACTTC. Its protein is CASSQGPLRETQYF. Based on the CDR3 plus reference TRBV11-2 and TRBJ2-5, the full variable domain is EAGVAQSPRYKIIEKRQSVAFWCNPISGHATLYWYQQILGQGPKLLIQFQNNGVVDDSQLPKDRFSAERLKGVDSTLKIQPAKLEDSAVYLCASSQGPLRETQYFGPGTRLLVL.

The chain has TRBV30 and TRBJ1-5; 7 positions agree with TRBD1. CDR1 is GTSNPN and CDR2 is SVGIG in the germline V gene (reference sequence). J lost 3 bases, V lost 0 bases, and 8 bases had no gene match. CDR3 length: 16 residues. CDR3 coding DNA: TGTGCCTGGAGTGTAAGGGGCAGGGGGTACAATCAGCCCCAGCATTTT. This sequence encodes CAWSVRGRGYNQPQHF.

The chain employs TRBV29-1 and TRBJ1-4; D remains ambiguous. The CDR3 is 17 residues long. Germline loops: CDR1 SQVTM, CDR2 ANQGSEA. V was pared by 3 bases and J by 0 bases, with 17 bases between. CDR3 in amino acids: CSVEGSRPHATNEKLFF. The CDR3, as DNA: TGCAGCGTTGAGGGCAGCCGACCCCATGCAACTAATGAAAAACTGTTTTTT. The whole variable domain, remainder taken from reference TRBV29-1 and TRBJ1-4, is SAVISQKPSRDICQRGTSLTIQCQVDSQVTMMFWYRQQPGQSLTLIATANQGSEATYESGFVIDKFPISRPNLTFSTLTVSNMSPEDSSIYLCSVEGSRPHATNEKLFFGSGTQLSVL.

This clone appeared once. The chain employs TRBV5-1 and TRBJ2-3, with 14 bases lining up with TRBD2. V dropped 4 bases and J dropped 4; count of bases not matched to a gene: 5. Germline CDR1 reads SGHRS; CDR2 reads YFSETQ. CDR3 length: 16 amino acids. The CDR3 nucleotides are TGCGCCAGCAGCCCGGGACTAGCGGGAGCTTCAGATACGCAGTATTTT. The encoded protein is CASSPGLAGASDTQYF.

The rearrangement links TRBV2 to TRBJ1-5, with D possibly TRBD1 on 5 matching bases. This CDR3 is built from 15 residues. From germline, CDR1 is SNHLY and CDR2 FYNNEI. V dropped 2 bases and J dropped 3 bases, with 11 bases sitting between them. The CDR3 bases are TGTGCCAGCAGTGAATCCCAGGACACCAATCAGCCCCAGCATTTT. This sequence encodes CASSESQDTNQPQHF.